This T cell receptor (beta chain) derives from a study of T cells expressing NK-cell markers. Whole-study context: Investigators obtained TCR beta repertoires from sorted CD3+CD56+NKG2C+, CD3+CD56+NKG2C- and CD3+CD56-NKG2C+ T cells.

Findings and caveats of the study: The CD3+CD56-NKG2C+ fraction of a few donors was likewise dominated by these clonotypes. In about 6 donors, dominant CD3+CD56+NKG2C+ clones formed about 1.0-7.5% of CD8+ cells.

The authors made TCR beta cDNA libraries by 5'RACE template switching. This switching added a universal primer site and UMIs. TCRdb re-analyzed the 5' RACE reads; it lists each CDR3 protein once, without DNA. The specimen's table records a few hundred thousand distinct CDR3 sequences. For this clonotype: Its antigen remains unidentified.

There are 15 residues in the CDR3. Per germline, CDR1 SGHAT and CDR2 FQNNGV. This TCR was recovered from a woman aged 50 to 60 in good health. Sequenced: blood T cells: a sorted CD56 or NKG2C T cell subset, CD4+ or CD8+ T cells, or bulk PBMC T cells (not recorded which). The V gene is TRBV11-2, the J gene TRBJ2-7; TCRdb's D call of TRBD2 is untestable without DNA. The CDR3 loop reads CASSLVAGVVYEQYF. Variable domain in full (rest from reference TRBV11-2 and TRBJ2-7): EAGVAQSPRYKIIEKRQSVAFWCNPISGHATLYWYQQILGQGPKLLIQFQNNGVVDDSQLPKDRFSAERLKGVDSTLKIQPAKLEDSAVYLCASSLVAGVVYEQYFGPGTRLTVT.